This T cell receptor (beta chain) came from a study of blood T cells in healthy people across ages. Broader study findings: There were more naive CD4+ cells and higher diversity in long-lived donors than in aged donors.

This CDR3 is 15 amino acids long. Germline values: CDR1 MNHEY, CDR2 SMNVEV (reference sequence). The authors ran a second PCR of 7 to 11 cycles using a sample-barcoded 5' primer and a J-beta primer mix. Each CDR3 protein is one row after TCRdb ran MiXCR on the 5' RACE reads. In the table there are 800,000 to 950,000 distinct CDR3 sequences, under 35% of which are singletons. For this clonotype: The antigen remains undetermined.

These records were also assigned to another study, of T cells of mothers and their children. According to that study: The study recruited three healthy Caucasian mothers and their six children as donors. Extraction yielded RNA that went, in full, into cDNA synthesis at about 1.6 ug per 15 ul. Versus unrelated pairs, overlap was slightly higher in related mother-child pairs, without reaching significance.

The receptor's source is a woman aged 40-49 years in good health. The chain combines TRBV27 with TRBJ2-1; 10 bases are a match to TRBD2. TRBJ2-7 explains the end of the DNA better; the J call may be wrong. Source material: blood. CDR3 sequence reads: CASSLLAGDYNEQYF. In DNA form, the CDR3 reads TGTGCCAGCAGTTTACTAGCGGGGGATTACAATGAGCAGTACTTC.